The present T cell receptor (beta chain) was sequenced within a study of shared clonotypes between healthy human individuals. For the study at large: The composition of the donors was a couple of women and three men aged 18 to 49.

Sequenced by immunoSEQ multiplex PCR; TCRdb stores in-frame clones only, minus some. The data show millions of clones, about 95% seen once. The TCR comes from a man younger than 35 in good health. Sequences were obtained from naive CD4+ T cells sorted from blood. Specified subset: CD45RA+ positively selected.

The DNA of the CDR3 is TGTGCCAGCAGTGCCGCCGGACAGGGTGGGCACTACGAGCAGTACTTC. This encodes CASSAAGQGGHYEQYF. The rearrangement uses TRBV6-6 and TRBJ2-7, with 8 bases identical to TRBD1. The V gene end was trimmed by 5 bases and the J gene end by 3 bases; junction bases not matched to a gene: 12. CDR1 and CDR2 from the germline V gene are MNHNY and SVGAGI (reference sequence). The CDR3 runs to 16 residues.